These 28 T cell receptor delta chains were all obtained from the same sample, sequenced in a study of human gamma delta and Vdelta1 T cells. No antigens are known for them. TCRdb applied CATT to the PCR reads for clone calling. The sample holds under 7,000 delta-chain clones, around 41% seen once. The material sequenced was Vdelta1 gamma-delta T cells from blood grown in culture (DOT cells). These receptor sequences come from a human donor in good health.

The chain links TRDV1 to TRDJ1, with 9 bases aligning to TRDD3. CDR3 size: 28 residues. Looked up from germline, CDR1 is TSWWSYY and CDR2 is QGS. V lost 1 base, J lost 5 bases, and 44 bases stayed unmatched. In nucleotides, the CDR3 is TGTGCTCTTGGGGAACCAAATCAGAAGCTTCGGGGCCCAGGGAGTCCGTGGGGGATAAGTCCCCCCACTGATAAACTCATCTTT. It yields the protein CALGEPNQKLRGPGSPWGISPPTDKLIF.

The chain has TRDV1 and TRDJ1, with 9 bases identical to TRDD3. CDR1 and CDR2 (germline): TSWWSYY, QGS. V trimming: 2 bases; J trimming: 1 base; junction bases outside the gene matches: 29. This CDR3 is built from 24 residues. The CDR3 protein is CALGEKGLPPNLLGDPFGTDKLIF. CDR3 coding DNA: TGTGCTCTTGGGGAAAAAGGGTTGCCGCCCAATTTACTGGGGGACCCCTTTGGCACCGATAAACTCATCTTT.

This clone was seen more than once but under ten times. The V call is TRDV1, the J call TRDJ1; the match to TRDD3 covers 7 bases. The CDR3 spans 22 residues. Per germline, CDR1 TSWWSYY and CDR2 QGS. After removal of 1 base from V and 3 bases from J, the junction contained 26 bases not matched to a gene. CDR3 nucleotide sequence: TGTGCTCTTGGGGAACAAGGCCCACTCGGACCTACCGATTCTGGGGGCTCCGATAAACTCATCTTT. Protein: CALGEQGPLGPTDSGGSDKLIF.

This clone was counted between two and nine times. The rearrangement uses TRDV1 and TRDJ1; 13 bases align to TRDD3. V lost 3 bases, J lost 0 bases, and 16 bases stayed unmatched. Germline V gives CDR1 TSWWSYY, CDR2 QGS. CDR3 length: 21 amino acids. For the CDR3, the DNA is TGTGCTCTTGGGGACAATAACACATACTGGGGGATACGCAAGTACACCGATAAACTCATCTTT. Encoded protein: CALGDNNTYWGIRKYTDKLIF.

By sample fraction, this clone is medium-sized. The rearrangement uses TRDV1 and TRDJ1; TRDD3 agrees at 12 bases. V gave up 6 bases and J gave up 0 bases; unmatched junction bases: 32. Germline assignment: CDR1 TSWWSYY and CDR2 QGS. The CDR3 is 25 residues long. Here the CDR3 reads CALGPPGAFLILGDTRSPYTDKLIF. In DNA, the CDR3 is TGTGCTCTTGGCCCCCCCGGCGCCTTCTTGATACTGGGGGATACTAGGAGTCCGTACACCGATAAACTCATCTTT.

V usage is TRDV1 and J usage is TRDJ1, with D perhaps TRDD3 (5 bases). CDR1 TSWWSYY and CDR2 QGS come from the germline V gene. Trimming removed 2 bases from V and 1 base from J, with 20 bases in between. CDR3 length: 18 residues. For the CDR3, the DNA is TGTGCTCTTGGGGAATTGTCCAATTACGGGGAACTCACCGATAAACTCATCTTT. It codes for CALGELSNYGELTDKLIF.

This sequence joins TRDV1 and TRDJ1, with 9 bases that match TRDD2. Per the germline V gene, CDR1 is TSWWSYY and CDR2 is QGS. J lost 0 bases, V lost 4 bases, and 24 bases had no gene match. The CDR3 sequence is 22 residues long. CDR3 nucleotide sequence: TGTGCTCTTGGGGTTAACCGGCCTTCCTACTCGAGGGATGGAGGGTACACCGATAAACTCATCTTT. This encodes CALGVNRPSYSRDGGYTDKLIF.

The rearrangement uses TRDV1 and TRDJ2, with 7 positions matching TRDD3. The junction had 20 bases not matched to a gene; V was cut back by 0 bases and J by 4 bases. The CDR3 sequence is 21 residues long. Germline CDR1 and CDR2: TSWWSYY and QGS. CDR3 sequence: CALGELPLLSWGAPRTAQLFF. CDR3 nucleotide sequence: TGTGCTCTTGGGGAACTGCCCCTACTGAGCTGGGGGGCCCCCCGGACAGCACAACTCTTCTTT.

This rearrangement joins TRDV1 to TRDJ1, with 9 bases fitting TRDD3. The CDR3 consists of 19 residues. Germline V gene sequence: CDR1 TSWWSYY, CDR2 QGS. Germline trimming cut 5 bases from V and 2 bases from J; bases unmatched to any gene: 18. CDR3 residues: CALGRVHLYWGTSTDKLIF. For the CDR3, the DNA is TGTGCTCTTGGGAGGGTTCACCTCTACTGGGGGACCTCGACCGATAAACTCATCTTT.

This clone is medium-sized (0.01 to 0.1%) by share. This chain uses TRDV1 with TRDJ1; the match to TRDD2 covers 9 bases. V shed 2 bases, J shed 0 bases, and the junction held 25 bases outside the gene matches. The CDR3 consists of 23 residues. From germline, CDR1 is TSWWSYY and CDR2 QGS. The CDR3 DNA sequence: TGTGCTCTTGGGGAAACCCCTTCCTACGAAGTGTCTATCTGGGGAAAGTACACCGATAAACTCATCTTT. Residues: CALGETPSYEVSIWGKYTDKLIF.

The rearrangement links TRDV1 to TRDJ1; tentatively, D is TRDD2 (6 bases). The CDR3 is made up of 17 amino acids. V was shortened by 1 base and J by 1 base, with 16 bases between the two germline ends. Germline CDR1 reads TSWWSYY; CDR2 reads QGS. In DNA, the CDR3 is TGTGCTCTTGGGGAACCCCTTCCCCATGCTCGCACCGATAAACTCATCTTT. Amino acids: CALGEPLPHARTDKLIF.

The chain has TRDV1 and TRDJ1; the match to TRDD3 covers 8 bases. Germline loops: CDR1 TSWWSYY, CDR2 QGS. The CDR3 extends over 21 amino acids. The trim removed 1 base at V and 4 bases at J, leaving 23 bases unmatched. In nucleotides, the CDR3 is TGTGCTCTTGGGGAACGTCGGGCCCTACCCCTGGGGGAGAATGGATTCGATAAACTCATCTTT. Amino acids: CALGERRALPLGENGFDKLIF.

J is TRDJ2 and V is TRDV1; TRDD3 matches at 11 bases. Germline loops: CDR1 TSWWSYY, CDR2 QGS. This CDR3 is built from 19 residues. The trim removed 2 bases at V and 4 bases at J, leaving 12 bases unmatched. The CDR3: CALGEVILGDTFETAQLFF. DNA of the CDR3: TGTGCTCTTGGGGAAGTTATCCTGGGGGATACCTTCGAGACAGCACAACTCTTCTTT.

The chain combines TRDV1 with TRDJ1, with TRDD3 matching over 11 bases. This CDR3 has 22 residues. With 5 bases clipped from V and 0 bases from J, the junction kept 23 bases outside the gene matches. Looked up from germline, CDR1 is TSWWSYY and CDR2 is QGS. CDR3 sequence (DNA): TGTGCTCTTGGGACTACTACGGGCAACTGGGGGATAGAAAAGGTAGACACCGATAAACTCATCTTT. This translates into CALGTTTGNWGIEKVDTDKLIF.

Concerning this clone: This could be a read error, since a much larger clone is one nucleotide away. The sample contains more than one DNA sequence encoding this CDR3. The rearrangement uses TRDV1 and TRDJ1, with no clear D. The germline V gene has CDR1 TSWWSYY and CDR2 QGS. The CDR3 consists of 18 residues. This chain's CDR3 is CALGARGTRSITTGKLIF. The DNA for the CDR3 is TGTGCTCTCGGGGCCCGAGGTACCCGCTCCATAACCACCGGTAAACTCATCTTT.

This clone was found once. Different DNA sequences within this sample yield the same CDR3. This rearrangement joins TRDV1 to TRDJ1; no firm D call. The CDR3 runs to 16 residues. The V and J ends lost 2 bases and 0 bases respectively, with 13 bases between them. Per germline, CDR1 TSWWSYY and CDR2 QGS. Here the CDR3 reads CALGEKNGGYTDKLIF. The CDR3 DNA is TGTGCTCTTGGGGAAAAGAACGGAGGATACACCGATAAACTCATCTTT.

There are a few counts of this clone. V is TRDV1 and J is TRDJ1, with 9 bases identical to TRDD2. The CDR3 consists of 21 residues. The trim removed 7 bases at V and 0 bases at J, leaving 24 bases unmatched. Germline V CDR1 and CDR2: TSWWSYY, QGS. The CDR3 loop is CALVGDLGLPTGGAYTDKLIF. DNA of the CDR3: TGTGCTCTTGTAGGAGACCTCGGCCTTCCTACGGGGGGGGCGTACACCGATAAACTCATCTTT.

This clone appeared a few times. The V gene is TRDV1, the J gene TRDJ2; TRDD3 matches at 9 bases. The CDR3 has 23 amino acids. The V gene end was trimmed by 0 bases and the J gene end by 3 bases; junction bases not matched to a gene: 23. The germline V gene encodes CDR1 TSWWSYY and CDR2 QGS. This chain's CDR3 is CALGELGGNPRVLGDRMTAQLFF. The DNA for the CDR3 is TGTGCTCTTGGGGAACTGGGGGGGAATCCCCGTGTACTGGGGGACCGTATGACAGCACAACTCTTCTTT.

This chain uses TRDV1 with TRDJ1; 9 bases agree with TRDD3. This CDR3 has 18 residues. V dropped 0 bases and J dropped 7; count of bases not matched to a gene: 15. Germline V gene data show CDR1 as TSWWSYY and CDR2 as QGS. The CDR3 DNA is TGTGCTCTTGGGGAACTTACCCAGCTGGGGGATTATCGGGTTAAACTCATCTTT. It encodes CALGELTQLGDYRVKLIF.

The V and J genes are TRDV1 and TRDJ1; the match to TRDD3 covers 11 bases. The J segment lost 3 bases and the V segment lost 2 bases, leaving 29 bases of the junction unmatched. CDR3 size: 24 residues. Germline V gives CDR1 TSWWSYY, CDR2 QGS. CDR3 DNA sequence: TGTGCTCTTGGGGAAGTTTTCAGGACTTCCTATTCTAACTGGGGGATAGTTAGTGCCGATAAACTCATCTTT. Its translation: CALGEVFRTSYSNWGIVSADKLIF.

The rearrangement joins TRDV1 to TRDJ1, with 10 bases fitting TRDD3. V lost 4 bases, J lost 0 bases, and 17 bases stayed unmatched. Germline assignment: CDR1 TSWWSYY and CDR2 QGS. The CDR3 has 20 residues. The CDR3 region is CALGAITLRGIRPYTDKLIF. CDR3 sequence (DNA): TGTGCTCTTGGGGCCATTACCCTGAGGGGGATACGCCCGTACACCGATAAACTCATCTTT.

By sample fraction, this clone is medium-sized. V and J are TRDV1 and TRDJ1; D is unclear. With 0 bases removed from V and 0 bases from J, the gap between germline ends came to 17 bases. Germline-derived CDR1 and CDR2 are TSWWSYY and QGS. This CDR3 has 18 amino acids. The CDR3 loop is CALGELLNPPRYTDKLIF. DNA of the CDR3: TGTGCTCTTGGGGAACTCCTCAATCCCCCACGCTACACCGATAAACTCATCTTT.

This rearrangement joins TRDV1 to TRDJ1, with 8 bases that match TRDD3. This CDR3 is built from 18 residues. Germline V gives CDR1 TSWWSYY, CDR2 QGS. The trim removed 0 bases at V and 0 bases at J, leaving 9 bases unmatched. The chain's CDR3 is CALGELNPWGTHTDKLIF. The DNA of the CDR3 is TGTGCTCTTGGGGAACTTAATCCCTGGGGGACGCACACCGATAAACTCATCTTT.

The chain employs TRDV1 and TRDJ1; 10 positions match TRDD3. The CDR3 is 20 amino acids. The V and J ends lost 1 base and 1 base, in that order; junction bases with no gene match: 15. Germline loops: CDR1 TSWWSYY, CDR2 QGS. DNA of the CDR3: TGTGCTCTTGGGGAACGGAGGTCCTTTCCTACTGGGGGATCCACCGATAAACTCATCTTT. Its translation is CALGERRSFPTGGSTDKLIF.

The chain joins TRDV1 to TRDJ1, with D maybe TRDD3 (5 bases). Germline V CDR1 and CDR2: TSWWSYY, QGS. This CDR3 region has 25 residues. The germline V and J ends were trimmed by 8 bases and 0 bases, with 46 bases remaining between them. The CDR3, as DNA: TGTGCTCTTCGATACTTCGCTCCCCCACGCAGGAATACCTCAGGGAGGGAGCCGTACACCGATAAACTCATCTTT. It specifies CALRYFAPPRRNTSGREPYTDKLIF.

By share, this clone counts as medium-sized (0.01 to 0.1%). The chain couples TRDV1 to TRDJ1; D perhaps matches TRDD3 (5 bases). The CDR3 length is 21 residues. Per the germline V gene, CDR1 is TSWWSYY and CDR2 is QGS. Trimming pared 0 bases from V and 0 bases from J, leaving 26 bases between. The CDR3 is CALGELGAPRPYWRYTDKLIF. In DNA form, the CDR3 reads TGTGCTCTTGGGGAACTTGGAGCCCCTAGGCCGTACTGGCGCTACACCGATAAACTCATCTTT.

The J gene is TRDJ1, the V gene TRDV1, with 9 bases aligning to TRDD3. Germline-derived CDR1 and CDR2 are TSWWSYY and QGS. V lost 1 base and J lost 0; bases outside the gene matches: 27. The CDR3 has 24 amino acids. The DNA of the CDR3 is TGTGCTCTTGGGGAACCACCAGGGGCCCTCGCAGGGGATACGCGGACCAATGACACCGATAAACTCATCTTT. Residues: CALGEPPGALAGDTRTNDTDKLIF.

On this clone: This likely came from a read error, as a far larger clone is one base away. The chain joins TRDV2 to TRDJ1; 12 positions agree with TRDD3. The CDR3 is 18 residues long. Germline CDR1 is GEAIGNYY and CDR2 is EKD. V lost 4 bases, J lost 0 bases, and 11 bases stayed unmatched. CDR3 bases: TGTGCCTGTGAAAGAGTACTGGGGGATACAGGGTACACCGATAAACTCATCTTT. It is translated as CACERVLGDTGYTDKLIF.